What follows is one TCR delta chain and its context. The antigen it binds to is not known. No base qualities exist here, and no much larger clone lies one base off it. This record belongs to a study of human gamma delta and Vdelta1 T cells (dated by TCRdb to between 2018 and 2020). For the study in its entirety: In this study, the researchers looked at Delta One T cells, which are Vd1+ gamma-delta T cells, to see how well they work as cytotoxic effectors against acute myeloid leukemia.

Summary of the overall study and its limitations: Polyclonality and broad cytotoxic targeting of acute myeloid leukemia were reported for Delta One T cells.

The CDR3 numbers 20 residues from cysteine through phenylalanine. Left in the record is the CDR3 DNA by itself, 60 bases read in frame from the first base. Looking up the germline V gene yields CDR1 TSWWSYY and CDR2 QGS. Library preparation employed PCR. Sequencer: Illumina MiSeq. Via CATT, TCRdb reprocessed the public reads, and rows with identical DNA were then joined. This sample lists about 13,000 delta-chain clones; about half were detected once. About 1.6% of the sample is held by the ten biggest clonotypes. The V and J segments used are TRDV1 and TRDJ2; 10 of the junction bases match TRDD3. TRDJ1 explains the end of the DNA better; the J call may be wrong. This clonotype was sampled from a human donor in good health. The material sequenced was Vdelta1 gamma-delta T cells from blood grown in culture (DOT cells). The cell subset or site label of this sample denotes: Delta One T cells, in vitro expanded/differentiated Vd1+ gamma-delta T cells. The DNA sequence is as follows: TGTGCTCTTGGGCCCCCTGGACCCGAATCAGGGGGATACGGGGAAAGCGAACTCATCTTT. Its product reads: CALGPPGPESGGYGESELIF.